One sample yielded the 13 T cell receptor beta chains listed below, sequenced in a study of blood T cell repertoires in COVID-19. The data were produced by immunoSEQ multiplex PCR, yet TCRdb's version contains in-frame clones alone and is incomplete. The data show some 200,000 clones, about 79% seen once. Sequencing input: peripheral blood. The receptors originated from a man aged 45 to 65 with active or convalescent COVID-19.

With respect to this clone: This sample also contains other DNA sequences that code for the same CDR3. V gene TRBV19 combines with J gene TRBJ2-2; 8 bases fit TRBD2. V trimming: 6 bases; J trimming: 1 base; junction bases outside the gene matches: 7. The CDR3 consists of 16 residues. Per the germline V gene, CDR1 is LNHDA and CDR2 is SQIVND (reference sequence). Here the CDR3 reads CASRVPGLENTGELFF. CDR3 DNA sequence: TGTGCCAGTAGAGTTCCGGGACTAGAGAACACCGGGGAGCTGTTTTTT.

This clone is a singleton in its sample. The chain uses TRBV5-1 and TRBJ2-7; TRBD1 aligns across 7 bases. From germline, CDR1 is SGHRS and CDR2 YFSETQ. After removal of 2 bases from V and 2 bases from J, the junction contained 1 base not matched to a gene. The CDR3 consists of 13 residues. This chain's CDR3 is CASSFTGAYEQYF. The DNA of the CDR3 is TGCGCCAGCAGCTTCACAGGGGCCTACGAGCAGTACTTC.

This sequence joins TRBV4-3 and TRBJ2-5; 9 bases align to TRBD1. The CDR3 is 16 residues long. The germline gives CDR1 LGHNA, CDR2 YSLEER. The junction had 7 bases not matched to a gene; V was cut back by 1 base and J by 4 bases. The CDR3 here is CASSQGTGEGGETQYF. Written as DNA, the CDR3 is TGCGCCAGCAGCCAAGGGACAGGGGAGGGGGGAGAGACCCAGTACTTC.

This sequence joins TRBV6-5 and TRBJ2-5; TRBD2 agrees at 9 bases. This CDR3 contains 14 residues. V shed 6 bases, J shed 4 bases, and the junction held 6 bases outside the gene matches. Germline V CDR1 and CDR2: MNHEY, SVGAGI. Written as DNA, the CDR3 is TGTGCCAGCAGCCGTAGCGGGGGACGAGAGACCCAGTACTTC. This translates into CASSRSGGRETQYF.

This chain connects TRBV6-5 to TRBJ1-4; TRBD1 agrees at 10 bases. The germline CDR1 and CDR2 sequences are MNHEY and SVGAGI. The CDR3 consists of 14 residues. With V trimmed by 8 bases and J by 4 bases, 4 bases remained unmatched. This CDR3 reads CASRWTGGNEKLFF. The DNA of the CDR3 is TGTGCCAGCCGATGGACAGGGGGTAATGAAAAACTGTTTTTT.

This rearrangement joins TRBV9 to TRBJ2-1, with D tentatively TRBD1 (5 bases). This CDR3 contains 16 residues. Germline-derived CDR1 and CDR2 are SGDLS and YYNGEE. V gave up 4 bases and J gave up 9 bases, with 23 bases separating them. The CDR3 reads CASSPQGQGADSEQFF. The CDR3 DNA is TGTGCCAGCAGCCCCCAAGGGCAGGGCGCCGACAGTGAGCAGTTCTTC.

The chain employs TRBV28 and TRBJ1-6; TRBD1 matches 7 bases. The germline gives CDR1 MDHEN, CDR2 SYDVKM. J gave up 5 bases and V 2 bases, and 12 bases lay outside the gene matches. The CDR3 runs to 18 residues. The CDR3 protein is CASSLPPAGQVHNSPLHF. The DNA of the CDR3 is TGTGCCAGCAGTTTACCGCCCGCCGGACAGGTTCATAATTCACCCCTCCACTTT.

The chain links TRBV7-9 to TRBJ2-5; the match to TRBD2 covers 7 bases. This CDR3 has 12 residues. In germline, CDR1 is SEHNR, CDR2 FQNEAQ (reference sequence). V gave up 5 bases and J gave up 7 bases; unmatched junction bases: 4. DNA of the CDR3: TGTGCCAGCAGCGCGGGGGTTCGGACCCAGTACTTC. Protein sequence: CASSAGVRTQYF.

V gene TRBV27 combines with J gene TRBJ1-6; D may be TRBD1 (6 bases). CDR1 is MNHEY, CDR2 SMNVEV, per germline (reference sequence). The CDR3 length is 15 residues. V lost 1 base and J 10 bases, leaving 14 bases between the germline ends. CDR3 sequence (DNA): TGTGCCAGCAGTTTATTAAGCGGGGGCCGCTCACCCCTCCACTTT. Encoded protein: CASSLLSGGRSPLHF.

The chain couples TRBV5-1 to TRBJ2-5, with TRBD1 identical over 10 bases. The CDR3 sequence is 15 residues long. V gave up 0 bases and J gave up 4 bases; unmatched junction bases: 3. CDR1 is SGHRS and CDR2 is YFSETQ in the germline V gene. The CDR3 is CASSLVGTGAETQYF. CDR3 in DNA: TGCGCCAGCAGCTTGGTTGGGACAGGGGCAGAGACCCAGTACTTC.

The chain joins TRBV6-6 to TRBJ2-3, with D unresolved. Trimming removed 0 bases at V and 1 base at J, with 11 bases between. The germline V gene encodes CDR1 MNHNY and CDR2 SVGAGI (reference sequence). The length of the CDR3 is 16 residues. The CDR3 is CASSYSAGVGTDTQYF. For the CDR3, the DNA is TGTGCCAGCAGTTACTCGGCAGGTGTGGGCACAGATACGCAGTATTTT.

The genes are TRBV5-1 and TRBJ2-7, with TRBD2 as a possible D gene (7 bases). The CDR3 length is 16 residues. In germline, CDR1 is SGHRS, CDR2 YFSETQ. The germline V and J ends were trimmed by 5 bases and 2 bases, with 20 bases remaining between them. The CDR3 DNA sequence: TGCGCCAGCAGTCCTCCCGGGGGGCGGGGTGCCTACGAGCAGTACTTC. Translating gives CASSPPGGRGAYEQYF.

The chain carries TRBV4-3 and TRBJ1-3; tentatively, D is TRBD1 (6 bases). Trimming shortened V by 3 bases and J by 4 bases, and 10 bases separated the two germline ends. The CDR3 totals 14 residues. Germline values: CDR1 LGHNA, CDR2 YSLEER. The CDR3 is CASSHRGFGNTIYF. The CDR3 bases are TGCGCCAGCAGCCATAGGGGGTTCGGAAACACCATATATTTT.